One TCR beta chain is described in this entry. This sample also contains other DNA sequences that code for the same CDR3. The sample originates from a study of blood T cell repertoires in COVID-19. The method was immunoSEQ multiplex PCR; TCRdb's version includes in-frame clones alone and lacks a portion of them. The sample records 150,000 to 200,000 clones, 85% to 90% being singletons. After removal of 3 bases from V and 6 bases from J, the junction contained 5 bases not matched to a gene. This CDR3 is 13 amino acids long. Germline CDR1 is SGDLS and CDR2 is YYNGEE. V usage is TRBV9 and J usage is TRBJ2-7, with TRBD1 matching over 8 bases. Material: peripheral blood. This clonotype was obtained from a person between 65 and 79 years old with COVID-19, enrolled during active disease. In DNA, the CDR3 is TGTGCCAGCAGCGCCACGACAGGGGTCGAGCAGTACTTC. Its translation: CASSATTGVEQYF.